The sequence of this TCR beta chain was determined in a study of blood T cell repertoires in COVID-19. Across the study: T cells, B-cell-depleted T cells, or PBMCs supplied cDNA or gDNA.

Repertoires were generated with immunoSEQ multiplex PCR, while TCRdb's copy carries only in-frame clones and drops some. The sample lists approximately 120,000 clones, around 80% occurring once. The CDR3 loop spans 16 amino acids. Trimming removed 2 bases at V and 4 bases at J, with 16 bases between. Germline values: CDR1 MNHEY, CDR2 SVGAGI. The clonotype originates from a human donor in a cohort sampled during active or convalescent COVID-19. Material for sequencing was peripheral blood. This sequence joins TRBV6-5 and TRBJ2-3; tentative D call: TRBD2 (6 bases). CDR3 sequence: CASSYGVGGSADTQYF. The CDR3 bases are TGTGCCAGCAGTTACGGGGTCGGGGGTTCGGCAGATACGCAGTATTTT.